The entry that follows covers one T cell receptor (beta chain) sequence. From germline, CDR1 is MDHEN and CDR2 SYDVKM. The CDR3 runs to 14 residues. The J segment lost 10 bases and the V segment lost 6 bases, leaving 12 bases of the junction unmatched. In the authors' workflow: Scientists estimated how many nucleated cells there were by amplifying reference gene primers. Measured with immunoSEQ multiplex PCR; TCRdb has only the in-frame clones, and not every one. V and J calls and clone size are copied from that table; D and trimming were computed from the DNA. Seen here are about 270,000 clones, around 86% observed once, and the top ten hold about an eighth. The source of the sample is a study of blood T cell repertoires in COVID-19. Looking at the study overall: Sites in the United States, Italy and Spain provided acute and convalescent COVID-19 samples. PBMCs, B-cell-depleted T cells, or T cells were the source of the cDNA or gDNA that made up the material.

The sample was peripheral blood. The receptor was derived from a human donor in a cohort sampled during active COVID-19. This sequence joins TRBV28 and TRBJ2-7; 10 bases line up with TRBD2. CDR3 in DNA: TGTGCCAGCAGCTTTAGGTATAGCGGGAGGCGACAGTACTTC. This translates into CASSFRYSGRRQYF.